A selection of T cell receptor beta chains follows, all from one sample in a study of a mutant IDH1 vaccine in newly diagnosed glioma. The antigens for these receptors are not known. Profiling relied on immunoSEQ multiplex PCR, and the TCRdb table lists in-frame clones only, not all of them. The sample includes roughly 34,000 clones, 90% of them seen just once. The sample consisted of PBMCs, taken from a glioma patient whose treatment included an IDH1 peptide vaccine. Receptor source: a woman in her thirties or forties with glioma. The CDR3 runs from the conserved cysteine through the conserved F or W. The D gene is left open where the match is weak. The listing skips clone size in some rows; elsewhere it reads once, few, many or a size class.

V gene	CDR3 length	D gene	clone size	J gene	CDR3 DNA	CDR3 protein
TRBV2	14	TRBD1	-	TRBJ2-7	TGTGCCAGCAATTCCGACAGGGGGCTTCACGAGCAGTACTTC	CASNSDRGLHEQYF
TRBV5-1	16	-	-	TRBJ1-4	TGCGCCAGCAGCTTTGGCGGATTCCTTTCTGACGAAAAACTGTTTTTT	CASSFGGFLSDEKLFF
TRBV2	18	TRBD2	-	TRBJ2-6	TGTGCCAGCAGTGACGCTCCGGGACTACCGTTTTTCGCCAACGTCCTGACTTTC	CASSDAPGLPFFANVLTF
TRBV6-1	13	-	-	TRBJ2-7	TGTGCCAGCAGTGAAGTCGCGTCCTACGAGCAGTACTTC	CASSEVASYEQYF
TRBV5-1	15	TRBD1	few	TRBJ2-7	TGCGCCAGCAGCTTGGAAGGTACAGGGGGGTACGAGCAGTACTTC	CASSLEGTGGYEQYF
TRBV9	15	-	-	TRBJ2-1	TGTGCCAGCAACCCGACCCATCTAAGTAGTAATGAGCAGTTCTTC	CASNPTHLSSNEQFF
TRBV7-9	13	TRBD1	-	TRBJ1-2	TGTGCCAGCAGCCCGGGACAGAACTATGGCTACACCTTC	CASSPGQNYGYTF
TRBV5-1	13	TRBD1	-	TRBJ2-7	TGCGCCAGCAGCTCTGGACAGGGGAACGAGCAGTACTTC	CASSSGQGNEQYF
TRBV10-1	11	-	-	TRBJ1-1	TGCGCCAGCAGTGGGCCAGGGAAAGCTTTCTTT	CASSGPGKAFF
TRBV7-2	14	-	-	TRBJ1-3	TGTGCCAGCAGCTTCAGGACAGCTGGAAACACCATATATTTT	CASSFRTAGNTIYF
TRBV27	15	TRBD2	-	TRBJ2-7	TGTGCCAGCAGTAGGACTAGCGGGAGGGGCGTCGAGCAGTACTTC	CASSRTSGRGVEQYF
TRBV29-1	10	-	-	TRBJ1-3	TGCAGCGTTGCCCAGGACACCATATATTTT	CSVAQDTIYF
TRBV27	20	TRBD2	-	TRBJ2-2	TGTGCCAGCAGTTTATATTTTGGGACTAGCGGGAGGGCCAACACCGGGGAGCTGTTTTTT	CASSLYFGTSGRANTGELFF
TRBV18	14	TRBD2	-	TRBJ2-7	TGTGCCAGCTCAGGGCCTAGCGGCTCCTACGAGCAGTACTTC	CASSGPSGSYEQYF
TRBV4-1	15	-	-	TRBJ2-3	TGCGCCAGCAGCCCCGAAGGTAGGGCGAAGGATACGCAGTATTTT	CASSPEGRAKDTQYF
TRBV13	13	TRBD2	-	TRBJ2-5	TGTGCCAGCAGTCTAGCGGAACAAGAGACCCAGTACTTC	CASSLAEQETQYF
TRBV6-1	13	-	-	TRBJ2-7	TGTGCCAGCAAACGACTAGGGCCCTACGAGCAGTACTTC	CASKRLGPYEQYF